A single T cell receptor beta chain is shown here with its context. What it binds is not known. An end of the junction differs from the germline gene, which may be a read error. CDR1 is MGHDK, CDR2 SYGVNS, per germline. This CDR3 spans 13 amino acids. The data derive from a study of post-analysis software for immune sequencing data. Study-wide points: Included in a set of about 5 TRBV segments more frequent in patients than controls were TRBV5-6, TRBV5-1 and TRBV20-1. Normalized Chao1 diversity was significantly lower in multiple sclerosis patients than in controls.

TCR beta cDNA libraries had unique molecular identifiers. TCRdb reprocessed the PCR reads with MiXCR, giving one entry per CDR3 protein. The data contain fewer than 850,000 distinct CDR3 sequences, around 42% of them singletons. The specimen was blood. The source is a girl aged 5-17 years with multiple sclerosis. The chain links TRBV25-1 to TRBJ2-7; D not certain. The assigned J gene may be wrong: the sequence end matches TRBJ2-5 better. CDR3: CAGSERRTETQYF. The DNA for the CDR3 is TGTGCCGGCAGTGAACGGAGAACGGAGACCCAGTACTTC.